This TCR beta chain was profiled in a study of post-analysis software for immune sequencing data. After removal of 4 bases from V and 5 bases from J, the junction contained 14 bases not matched to a gene. The germline V gene encodes CDR1 SQVTM and CDR2 ANQGSEA. The CDR3 is made up of 16 amino acids. Study-level results: Controls had significantly higher normalized Chao1 diversity than multiple sclerosis patients. Elevated frequency relative to controls characterized four or five TRBV segments in patients, TRBV5-6, TRBV5-1 and TRBV20-1 among them.

Tagging with unique molecular identifiers was a feature of the TCR beta cDNA libraries. One entry per CDR3 protein results from TCRdb running MiXCR on the PCR reads. The sample has 750,000 to 900,000 distinct CDR3 sequences, 40% to 55% seen once. In this sample, this clonotype turned up many times. Its cognate antigen is unknown. This sequence joins TRBV29-1 and TRBJ2-1, with 7 nucleotides matching TRBD1. Material for sequencing was blood. The clonotype comes from a girl aged 10 to 17 with multiple sclerosis. This chain's CDR3 is CSVGPPGQIGHNEQFF. CDR3 DNA sequence: TGCAGCGTTGGCCCTCCGGGACAGATAGGCCACAATGAGCAGTTCTTC.